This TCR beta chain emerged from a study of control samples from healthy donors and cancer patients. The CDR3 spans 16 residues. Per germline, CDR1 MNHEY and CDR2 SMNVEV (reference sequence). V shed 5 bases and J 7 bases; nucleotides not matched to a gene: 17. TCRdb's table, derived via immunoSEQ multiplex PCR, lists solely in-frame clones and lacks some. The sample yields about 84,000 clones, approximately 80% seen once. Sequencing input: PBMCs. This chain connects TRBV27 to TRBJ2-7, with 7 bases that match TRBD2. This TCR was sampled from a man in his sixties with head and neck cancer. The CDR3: CASSIKPGGGGREQYF. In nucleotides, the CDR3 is TGTGCCAGCAGTATAAAGCCGGGAGGAGGAGGGCGTGAGCAGTACTTC.